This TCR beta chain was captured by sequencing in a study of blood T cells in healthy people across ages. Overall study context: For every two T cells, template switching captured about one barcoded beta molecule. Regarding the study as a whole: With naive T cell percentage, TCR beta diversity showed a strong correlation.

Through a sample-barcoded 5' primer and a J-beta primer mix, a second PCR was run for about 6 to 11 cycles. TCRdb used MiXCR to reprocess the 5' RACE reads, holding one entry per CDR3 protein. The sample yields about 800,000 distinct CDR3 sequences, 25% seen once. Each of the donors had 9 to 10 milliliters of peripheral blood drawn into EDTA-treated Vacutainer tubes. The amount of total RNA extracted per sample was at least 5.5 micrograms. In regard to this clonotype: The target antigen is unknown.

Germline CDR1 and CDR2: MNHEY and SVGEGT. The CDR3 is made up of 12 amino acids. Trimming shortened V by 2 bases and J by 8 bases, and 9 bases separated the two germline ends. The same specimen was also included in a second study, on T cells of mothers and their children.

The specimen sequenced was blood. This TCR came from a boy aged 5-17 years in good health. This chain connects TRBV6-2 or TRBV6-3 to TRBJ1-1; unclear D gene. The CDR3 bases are TGTGCCAGCAGTTACGGACTACGAGAAGCTTTCTTT. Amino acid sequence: CASSYGLREAFF.